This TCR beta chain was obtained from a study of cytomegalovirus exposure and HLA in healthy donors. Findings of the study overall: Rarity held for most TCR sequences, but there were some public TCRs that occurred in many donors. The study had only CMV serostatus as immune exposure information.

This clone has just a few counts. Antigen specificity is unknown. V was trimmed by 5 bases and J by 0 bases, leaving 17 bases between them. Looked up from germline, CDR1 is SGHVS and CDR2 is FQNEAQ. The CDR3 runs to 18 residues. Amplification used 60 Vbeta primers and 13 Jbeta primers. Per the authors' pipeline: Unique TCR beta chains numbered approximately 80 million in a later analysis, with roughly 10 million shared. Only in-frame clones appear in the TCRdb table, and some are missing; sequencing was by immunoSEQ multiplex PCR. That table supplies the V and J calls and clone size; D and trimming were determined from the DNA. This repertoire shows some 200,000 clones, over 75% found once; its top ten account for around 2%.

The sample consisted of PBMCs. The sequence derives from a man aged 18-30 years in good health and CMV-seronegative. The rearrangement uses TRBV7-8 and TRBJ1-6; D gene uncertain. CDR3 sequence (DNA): TGTGCCAGCAGCCTCGCCCGCCCGGGAAGCTCCTATAATTCACCCCTCCACTTT. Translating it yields CASSLARPGSSYNSPLHF.